These 15 T cell receptor beta chains originate from one sample sequenced in a study of breast tumors, draining lymph nodes, adjacent tissues. The lymph nodes were axillary draining lymph nodes from breast cancer patients. Via MiXCR, TCRdb re-called the multiplex PCR reads, giving one row per CDR3 protein. Of approximately 180,000 distinct CDR3 sequences listed, 30% to 40% are singletons. Sequences were obtained from axillary lymph node tissue. The receptors stem from a female donor with breast cancer. Some clones in this sample may be carry-over from other donors' samples.

This clonotype was seen ten or more times. This sequence joins TRBV7-9 and TRBJ1-2; no firm D call. CDR1 and CDR2 (germline): SEHNR, FQNEAQ (reference sequence). CDR3 length: 13 residues. The V end lost 4 bases, the J end lost 6 bases, and 12 bases lay between the germline ends. The CDR3 DNA reads as TGTGCCAGCAGCTCGCCTGGGTTGAATGGCTACACCTTC. Translating it yields CASSSPGLNGYTF.

This clonotype appeared many times. The V and J genes are TRBV20-1 and TRBJ2-3; 7 positions agree with TRBD2. This CDR3 is 13 amino acids long. Germline CDR1 is DFQATT and CDR2 is SNEGSKA (reference sequence). Unmatched junction bases numbered 15, after V lost 5 bases and J lost 13 bases. CDR3 amino acids: CSARSPSGEGKYF. The DNA for the CDR3 is TGCAGTGCTCGCTCCCCTAGCGGAGAGGGGAAGTATTTT.

This clonotype came up many times. V usage is TRBV9 and J usage is TRBJ1-6; TRBD1 matches at 7 bases. CDR1 and CDR2 from the germline V gene are SGDLS and YYNGEE. The CDR3 loop spans 14 amino acids. The ends lost 6 bases at V and 7 bases at J; junction bases unmatched: 7. CDR3 sequence reads: CASNRQGSNSPLHF. Written as DNA, the CDR3 is TGTGCCAGCAACCGACAGGGATCGAATTCACCCCTCCACTTT.

This clonotype was found many times. The gene calls are TRBV29-1 and TRBJ2-3; 9 nucleotides agree with TRBD2. The CDR3 is 13 amino acids. Germline lookup yields CDR1 SQVTM and CDR2 ANQGSEA. Trimming removed 8 bases from V and 4 bases from J; junction bases left unmatched: 7. The CDR3 reads CSSGTSFSDTQYF. The CDR3 coding sequence is TGCAGCTCCGGGACTAGCTTCTCAGATACGCAGTATTTT.

This clonotype was observed a handful of times. A much larger clone sits a single nucleotide away, making a read error possible. This likely comes from a read error, as the CDR3 has no conserved phenylalanine or tryptophan at its end. The chain has TRBV9 and TRBJ2-1, with no clear D. This CDR3 comprises 13 residues. V lost 6 bases, J lost 6 bases, and 13 bases lay in between. CDR1 is SGDLS and CDR2 is YYNGEE in the germline V gene. The CDR3 nucleotides are TGTGCCAGCAACTTAGCAACGGGCAATGAGCAGTTCTCC. Protein: CASNLATGNEQFS.

The chain joins TRBV28 to TRBJ1-2; D unresolved. Trimming took off 8 bases at V and 8 bases at J, with 15 bases between the two ends. The V gene's germline CDR1 is MDHEN and CDR2 SYDVKM. This CDR3 region has 12 residues. The CDR3 here is CASAQVPIGYTF. CDR3 DNA sequence: TGTGCCAGCGCCCAGGTGCCCATAGGCTACACCTTC.

This clonotype was seen just once. This could be a read error, since a much larger clone is one nucleotide away. This rearrangement joins TRBV5-6 to TRBJ2-7; a weak D match, TRBD2 (6 bases). The CDR3 is 13 amino acids. Germline V gene data show CDR1 as SGHDT and CDR2 as YYEEEE. The CDR3 region has the DNA TGTGCCAGCACCCCCGGGACTCCTCGGGAGCAGTGCTTC. It is translated as CASTPGTPREQCF.

This clonotype was found many times. The V and J genes are TRBV20-1 and TRBJ2-5; D is uncertain. Germline V gene lookup returns CDR1 DFQATT and CDR2 SNEGSKA (reference sequence). Trimming stripped 0 bases from V and 5 bases from J, with 19 bases between. This CDR3 region has 16 residues. In DNA, the CDR3 is TGCAGTGCTAGAGATCACGCTGCAGGTTTGGGCGAGACCCAGTACTTC. Protein sequence: CSARDHAAGLGETQYF.

The table lists this clonotype with many counts. The genes are TRBV5-6 and TRBJ2-5; D is uncertain. Trimming removed 0 bases at V and 5 bases at J, with 14 bases between. The germline V gene encodes CDR1 SGHDT and CDR2 YYEEEE. This CDR3 comprises 15 residues. CDR3 nucleotides: TGTGCCAGCAGCTTGGGGGCCAGTGGGCCCGAGACCCAGTACTTC. It is translated as CASSLGASGPETQYF.

This clonotype came up many times. This rearrangement joins TRBV18 to TRBJ2-5; 11 nucleotides agree with TRBD2. Germline CDR1 and CDR2: KGHSH and LQKENI. V shed 5 bases, J shed 0 bases, and the junction held 11 bases outside the gene matches. The CDR3 covers 18 residues. The CDR3 loop is CASSTDNLAGGNQETQYF. The DNA of the CDR3 is TGTGCCAGCTCAACCGACAATTTAGCGGGAGGGAACCAAGAGACCCAGTACTTC.

This clonotype has just one count. Germline and junction disagree at one end, which may indicate a read error. This rearrangement joins TRBV11-3 to TRBJ2-3; 9 bases fit TRBD2. The CDR3 consists of 17 residues. Germline V CDR1 and CDR2: SGHNT, YENEEA. The CDR3 protein is CASSLGPSAGGGDTPYF. In DNA form, the CDR3 reads TGTGCCAGCAGCTTGGGTCCGTCTGCGGGAGGGGGAGATACGCCGTATTTT. The full variable domain, its missing parts supplied by reference TRBV11-3 and TRBJ2-3, is EAGVVQSPRYKIIEKKQPVAFWCNPISGHNTLYWYLQNLGQGPELLIRYENEEAVDDSQLPKDRFSAERLKGVDSTLKIQPAELGDSAVYLCASSLGPSAGGGDTPYFGPGTRLTVL.

This clonotype was seen only a few times. The chain links TRBV30 to TRBJ2-7, with 12 bases matching TRBD1. Germline loops: CDR1 GTSNPN, CDR2 SVGIG (reference sequence). The CDR3 extends over 13 amino acids. CDR3 DNA sequence: TGTGCTTGGGACCCCGGGACAGGGGGCCAGCAGTACTTC. It specifies CAWDPGTGGQQYF.

J is TRBJ2-1 and V is TRBV25-1; no clear D. Trimming removed 4 bases from V and 7 bases from J, with 8 bases in between. This CDR3 is built from 12 residues. Germline CDR1 is MGHDK and CDR2 is SYGVNS. The CDR3 DNA sequence: TGTGCCAGCAGTGGTGGGTTAAATGAGCAGTTCTTC. Its protein product is CASSGGLNEQFF.

This clonotype was observed at least ten times. The chain employs TRBV5-8 and TRBJ2-3; D is ambiguous. CDR1 and CDR2 (germline): SGHTS, YDEGEE. This CDR3 region has 13 residues. The germline V and J ends were trimmed by 0 bases and 6 bases, with 8 bases remaining between them. CDR3 amino acids: CASSLAFGDTQYF. The CDR3 DNA sequence: TGTGCCAGCAGCTTGGCCTTCGGGGATACGCAGTATTTT.

This clonotype was observed many times. The V and J genes are TRBV29-1 and TRBJ2-1; 9 positions agree with TRBD2. Germline trimming cut 3 bases from V and 5 bases from J; bases unmatched to any gene: 5. The V gene's germline CDR1 is SQVTM and CDR2 ANQGSEA. This CDR3 spans 14 amino acids. The CDR3 sequence is CSVDSSGINNEQFF. The CDR3, as DNA: TGCAGCGTTGATTCTAGCGGGATAAACAATGAGCAGTTCTTC.